The T cell receptor beta chain described here comes from a study of cytomegalovirus exposure and HLA in healthy donors. 60 Vbeta and 13 Jbeta primers were used in PCR. Clones were read by immunoSEQ multiplex PCR, and TCRdb kept only the in-frame ones, dropping some. The top ten hold less than 8.5% of the sample, which has around 150,000 clones, approximately 70% seen once. The CDR3 is 14 residues long. V was shortened by 3 bases and J by 7 bases, with 10 bases between the two germline ends. Per germline, CDR1 SGHTA and CDR2 FQGTGA. This TCR derives from a man aged 35-49 years in good health and CMV-seropositive. Sequencing was performed on PBMCs. The chain is built from TRBV7-3 and TRBJ1-6; D is perhaps TRBD1 (6 bases). The CDR3, as DNA: TGTGCCAGCAGCTTGGGACACACGAATTCACCCCTCCACTTT. It yields the protein CASSLGHTNSPLHF.